Following are 25 T cell receptor beta chains from one sample sequenced in a study of blood T cell repertoires in COVID-19. Generated by immunoSEQ multiplex PCR, the TCRdb table keeps only in-frame clones and is missing some. This sample yields 200,000 to 250,000 clones, of which around nine tenths are seen a single time; 2.7% belongs to the top ten. The sequencing sample was made of peripheral blood. The receptor set was obtained from a woman in her sixties or seventies with acute or convalescent COVID-19.

The chain carries TRBV27 and TRBJ2-3, with 8 nucleotides matching TRBD1. Germline-derived CDR1 and CDR2 are MNHEY and SMNVEV (reference sequence). Losses at the gene ends were 5 bases for V and 1 base for J; bases not matched to a gene: 8. The CDR3 consists of 16 residues. The CDR3 bases are TGTGCCAGCAGTCCCATCCAGGGGGCCGGCACAGATACGCAGTATTTT. Translated, it gives CASSPIQGAGTDTQYF.

This clone is a singleton in its sample. The chain carries TRBV11-1 and TRBJ1-2; 7 bases map to TRBD1. V dropped 5 bases and J dropped 4; count of bases not matched to a gene: 4. Germline V gene sequence: CDR1 SGHAT, CDR2 FQDESV (reference sequence). This CDR3 region has 13 residues. The CDR3 protein is CASSQGGGYGYTF. The CDR3 region has the DNA TGTGCCAGCAGCCAAGGGGGCGGCTATGGCTACACCTTC.

This rearrangement joins TRBV3-1 (or the pseudogene TRBV3-2) to TRBJ1-1, with D unclear. V was trimmed by 1 base and J by 11 bases, leaving 14 bases between them. Germline-derived CDR1 and CDR2 are LGHDT and YNNKEL (reference sequence). This CDR3 has 13 residues. In nucleotides, the CDR3 is TGTGCCAGCAGCCAAGCCCTCGGACTTATGGCTTTCTTT. As protein: CASSQALGLMAFF.

The CDR3 is CASRKGQGVRTGELFF. The CDR3 DNA sequence: TGTGCCAGCAGAAAGGGACAGGGGGTGCGGACCGGGGAGCTGTTTTTT. The chain recombines TRBV9 with TRBJ2-2, with TRBD1 matching over 11 bases. This CDR3 spans 16 amino acids. With 5 bases clipped from V and 5 bases from J, the junction kept 8 bases outside the gene matches. Germline assignment: CDR1 SGDLS and CDR2 YYNGEE.

V usage is TRBV19 and J usage is TRBJ2-1; TRBD2 matches 7 bases. The V gene's germline CDR1 is LNHDA and CDR2 SQIVND (reference sequence). The CDR3 spans 17 residues. With V trimmed by 6 bases and J by 5 bases, 16 bases remained unmatched. The CDR3 nucleotides are TGTGCCAGTAGCCTCGGGGGGAGGTATCGGGTAAACAATGAGCAGTTCTTC. Encoded protein: CASSLGGRYRVNNEQFF.

The chain uses TRBV11-3 and TRBJ1-1; D not certain. CDR3 length: 12 amino acids. Germline V CDR1 and CDR2: SGHNT, YENEEA. Deletions cut 8 bases from V and 3 bases from J, with 10 bases between. The CDR3, as DNA: TGTGCCAGCCGGGGTCAGGACACTGAAGCTTTCTTT. It codes for CASRGQDTEAFF. Full variable domain (remainder filled in from reference TRBV11-3 and TRBJ1-1): EAGVVQSPRYKIIEKKQPVAFWCNPISGHNTLYWYLQNLGQGPELLIRYENEEAVDDSQLPKDRFSAERLKGVDSTLKIQPAELGDSAVYLCASRGQDTEAFFGQGTRLTVV.

The CDR3 region has the DNA TGTGCCAGCAGCTTTGGGACAGTTCCCTATGGCTACACCTTC. The encoded protein is CASSFGTVPYGYTF. This chain links TRBV7-2 with TRBJ1-2; 7 nucleotides match TRBD1. The CDR3 is 14 residues long. V lost 3 bases to trimming and J lost 4 bases; unmatched junction nucleotides: 5. CDR1 and CDR2 (germline): SGHTA, FQGNSA.

V gene TRBV2 combines with J gene TRBJ2-5; a possible D gene is TRBD1 (6 bases). The V gene's germline CDR1 is SNHLY and CDR2 FYNNEI. V lost 6 bases and J 5 bases, leaving 19 bases between the germline ends. This CDR3 spans 15 amino acids. The CDR3 reads CASSSQGRIMETQYF. CDR3 nucleotides: TGTGCCAGCAGCTCACAGGGAAGAATCATGGAGACCCAGTACTTC. The full variable domain, completed using reference TRBV2 and TRBJ2-5, is EPEVTQTPSHQVTQMGQEVILRCVPISNHLYFYWYRQILGQKVEFLVSFYNNEISEKSEIFDDQFSVERPDGSNFTLKIRSTKLEDSAMYFCASSSQGRIMETQYFGPGTRLLVL.

This rearrangement joins TRBV19 to TRBJ1-2; D unresolved. Germline assignment: CDR1 LNHDA and CDR2 SQIVND (reference sequence). The CDR3 is made up of 14 amino acids. V shed 7 bases and J shed 4 bases, with 16 bases lying between them. CDR3 region: CASTSREVSYGYTF. For the CDR3, the DNA is TGTGCCAGTACCTCGCGCGAAGTGAGCTATGGCTACACCTTC. Drawing the rest from reference TRBV19 and TRBJ1-2, the complete variable domain is DGGITQSPKYLFRKEGQNVTLSCEQNLNHDAMYWYRQDPGQGLRLIYYSQIVNDFQKGDIAEGYSVSREKKESFPLTVTSAQKNPTAFYLCASTSREVSYGYTFGSGTRLTVV.

The genes are TRBV7-8 and TRBJ1-2, with TRBD1 as a possible D gene (5 bases). CDR1 SGHVS and CDR2 FQNEAQ come from the germline V gene. The CDR3 is 15 residues long. Trimming removed 4 bases from V and 2 bases from J, with 14 bases in between. The CDR3 region is CASSYLRTTNYGYTF. The CDR3 region has the DNA TGTGCCAGCAGCTATCTCAGGACAACAAACTATGGCTACACCTTC.

The CDR3 loop reads CASSLNSGWGQENTEAFF. Here the CDR3 DNA reads TGTGCCAGCAGTTTAAATTCCGGGTGGGGACAGGAGAACACTGAAGCTTTCTTT. V gene TRBV28 combines with J gene TRBJ1-1; TRBD1 matches 8 bases. CDR3 length equals 18 residues. V lost 2 bases and J lost 1; bases outside the gene matches: 12. Germline V lookup: CDR1 MDHEN, CDR2 SYDVKM.

The chain employs TRBV4-2 and TRBJ1-4; a weak D match, TRBD1 (5 bases). Germline V CDR1 and CDR2: LGHNA, YNFKEQ. V lost 6 bases and J lost 8, with 19 bases in between. The CDR3 has 15 residues. The CDR3 region is CASSVAKAGGEKLFF. DNA of the CDR3: TGTGCCAGCAGTGTGGCGAAGGCGGGGGGAGAAAAACTGTTTTTT.

The chain links TRBV2 to TRBJ1-4; possible D gene TRBD1, 6 bases. The CDR3 runs to 13 residues. With 11 bases removed from V and 7 bases from J, the gap between germline ends came to 17 bases. CDR1 is SNHLY and CDR2 is FYNNEI in the germline V gene. CDR3 DNA: TGTGCCGGTTACAGGGAACGGGGTGAAAAACTGTTTTTT. Protein product: CAGYRERGEKLFF. Using reference TRBV2 and TRBJ1-4 for the parts outside the CDR3, the full variable domain is EPEVTQTPSHQVTQMGQEVILRCVPISNHLYFYWYRQILGQKVEFLVSFYNNEISEKSEIFDDQFSVERPDGSNFTLKIRSTKLEDSAMYFCAGYRERGEKLFFGSGTQLSVL.

This clone was found once. At one end the junction does not follow the germline gene, possibly because of a read error. The J gene is TRBJ1-2, the V gene TRBV18, with 9 bases aligning to TRBD1. This CDR3 has 16 residues. Germline-derived CDR1 and CDR2 are KGHSH and LQKENI. The CDR3 region is CASSWDRVFPNYGYTF. The CDR3 bases are TGTGCCAGCTCATGGGACAGGGTGTTCCCTAATTATGGCTACACCTTC. Complete variable domain (other parts from reference TRBV18 and TRBJ1-2): NAGVMQNPRHLVRRRGQEARLRCSPMKGHSHVYWYRQLPEEGLKFMVYLQKENIIDESGMPKERFSAEFPKEGPSILRIQQVVRGDSAAYFCASSWDRVFPNYGYTFGSGTRLTVV.

The gene calls are TRBV11-2 and TRBJ2-1; 7 positions agree with TRBD1. This CDR3 is 16 amino acids long. Trimming at V came to 6 bases and at J to 6 bases, leaving 14 bases not matched to a gene. Germline CDR1 and CDR2: SGHAT and FQNNGV. CDR3 amino acids: CASSLRTGALSNEQFF. CDR3 bases: TGTGCCAGCAGTCTGAGGACAGGCGCCCTAAGCAATGAGCAGTTCTTC.

V is TRBV19 and J is TRBJ2-7; D possibly corresponds to TRBD1 (6 bases). The CDR3 loop spans 16 amino acids. The ends were cut back, 4 bases at V and 1 base at J, with 17 bases in the middle. Germline CDR1 and CDR2: LNHDA and SQIVND (reference sequence). The CDR3 sequence: CASSKSNDRPSYEQYF. As DNA, the CDR3 is TGTGCCAGTAGTAAATCCAACGACAGGCCATCCTACGAGCAGTACTTC.

The chain joins TRBV11-3 to TRBJ2-7; TRBD1 matches at 11 bases. CDR1 and CDR2 (germline): SGHNT, YENEEA. The CDR3 loop spans 13 amino acids. The ends lost 3 bases at V and 10 bases at J; junction bases unmatched: 5. The CDR3 DNA is TGTGCCAGCAGCTTCCCGGGACAGGGGGAACAGTACTTC. Amino acid sequence: CASSFPGQGEQYF.

This chain uses TRBV10-3 with TRBJ1-2; TRBD1 might be the D (6 bases). V was pared by 6 bases and J by 4 bases, with 12 bases between. The CDR3 runs to 13 residues. Germline V gene data show CDR1 as ENHRY and CDR2 as SYGVKD. The CDR3 nucleotides are TGTGCCATCAGCCCGGGACAAACCTATGGCTACACCTTC. Translation gives CAISPGQTYGYTF.

This clone appeared a few times. The chain is built from TRBV6-5 and TRBJ2-7, with D maybe TRBD1 (6 bases). This CDR3 is 10 amino acids long. From germline, CDR1 is MNHEY and CDR2 SVGAGI. V gave up 10 bases and J gave up 5 bases, with 9 bases separating them. DNA of the CDR3: TGTGCCACCTACAGGGACGAGCAGTACTTC. The encoded protein is CATYRDEQYF.

The chain employs TRBV6-1 and TRBJ1-1; TRBD1 might be the D (5 bases). Germline V lookup: CDR1 MNHNS, CDR2 SASEGT. V dropped 0 bases and J dropped 3 bases, with 8 bases sitting between them. This CDR3 comprises 14 residues. The CDR3 loop is CASSEAWGDTEAFF. Written as DNA, the CDR3 is TGTGCCAGCAGTGAAGCGTGGGGCGACACTGAAGCTTTCTTT.

The V and J genes are TRBV19 and TRBJ2-7; 7 positions agree with TRBD1. CDR1 and CDR2 (germline): LNHDA, SQIVND (reference sequence). Losses at the gene ends were 7 bases for V and 6 bases for J; bases not matched to a gene: 12. CDR3 length: 14 amino acids. This CDR3 is CASTPGNRGSEQYF. The CDR3 nucleotides read TGTGCCAGTACCCCAGGAAACAGGGGAAGCGAGCAGTACTTC.

This chain links TRBV27 with TRBJ2-4; 11 bases are a match to TRBD2. Germline trimming cut 5 bases from V and 8 bases from J; bases unmatched to any gene: 11. CDR3 length: 16 residues. Germline values: CDR1 MNHEY, CDR2 SMNVEV (reference sequence). Here the CDR3 DNA reads TGTGCCAGCAGTCCCTCCCATAGCGGGAGGGGACACATTCAGTACTTC. Encoded protein: CASSPSHSGRGHIQYF.

The gene calls are TRBV6-5 and TRBJ2-7; TRBD2 matches at 12 bases. The germline CDR1 and CDR2 sequences are MNHEY and SVGAGI. This CDR3 has 14 residues. V dropped 6 bases and J dropped 3; count of bases not matched to a gene: 3. This CDR3 is CASRLAGGFYEQYF. The CDR3 DNA reads as TGTGCCAGCAGACTAGCGGGGGGTTTCTACGAGCAGTACTTC.

The J gene is TRBJ1-4, the V gene TRBV3-1 (or the pseudogene TRBV3-2); D is perhaps TRBD1 (5 bases). The CDR3 is made up of 16 amino acids. V shed 5 bases and J shed 0 bases, with 13 bases lying between them. The germline gives CDR1 LGHDT, CDR2 YNNKEL (reference sequence). The CDR3 DNA reads as TGTGCCAGCAGCAATCTCCAGGGCTCAACTAATGAAAAACTGTTTTTT. Translation: CASSNLQGSTNEKLFF.

The chain uses TRBV5-1 and TRBJ2-5; a weak D match, TRBD1 (6 bases). CDR1 SGHRS and CDR2 YFSETQ come from the germline V gene. Deletions cut 3 bases from V and 5 bases from J, with 14 bases between. The CDR3 is 14 amino acids. The CDR3 sequence: CASSSDSALETQYF. DNA for the CDR3: TGCGCCAGCAGCTCGGACAGTGCTTTGGAGACCCAGTACTTC.